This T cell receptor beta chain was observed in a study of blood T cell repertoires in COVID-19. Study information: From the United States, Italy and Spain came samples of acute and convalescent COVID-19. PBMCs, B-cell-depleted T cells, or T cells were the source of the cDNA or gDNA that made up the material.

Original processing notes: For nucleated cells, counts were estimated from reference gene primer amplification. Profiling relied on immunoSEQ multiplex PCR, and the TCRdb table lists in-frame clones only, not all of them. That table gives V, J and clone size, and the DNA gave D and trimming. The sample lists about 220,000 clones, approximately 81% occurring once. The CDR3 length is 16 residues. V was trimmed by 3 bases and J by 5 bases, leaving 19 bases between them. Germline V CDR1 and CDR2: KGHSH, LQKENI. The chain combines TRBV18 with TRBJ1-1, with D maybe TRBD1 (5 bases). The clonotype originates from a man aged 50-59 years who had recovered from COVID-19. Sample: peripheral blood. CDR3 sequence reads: CASSPVSGGVTTEAFF. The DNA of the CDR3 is TGTGCCAGCTCACCGGTTTCGGGAGGGGTAACAACTGAAGCTTTCTTT.